The source of this TCR beta chain is a study of T cell responses to AZD1222 COVID-19 vaccine. Study-level points and caveats: Nearly half of unique spike-specific TCRs reportedly avoided B.1.351 and B.1.1.7 mutated regions. Only after the peak T cell response were repertoires sampled. Spike-specific TCR breadth rose after two AZD1222 doses, and depth rose as well. Females made up more of the donors, who were largely white British, and clonal diversity may have come out too low.

V lost 4 bases to trimming and J lost 0 bases, with 15 bases between them. The CDR3 consists of 17 residues. CDR1 and CDR2 (germline): KGHDR, SFDVKD. With respect to this clone: Its antigen is still unknown.

Using immunoSEQ multiplex PCR, the repertoire was profiled, and TCRdb retains in-frame clones only, with some absent. Altogether under 200,000 clones are present, around nine tenths being singletons, with the ten largest covering 3.6%. This receptor was identified in an adult who received the MenACWY meningococcal vaccine as a control. This sequence joins TRBV24-1 and TRBJ1-3; TRBD1 might be the D (5 bases). The sequencing here drew on peripheral blood, taken 28 days after the second dose of the MenACWY control vaccine. CDR3 nucleotide sequence: TGTGCCACCAGTGACCGGGACTCAGACTCCTCTGGAAACACCATATATTTT. Translating gives CATSDRDSDSSGNTIYF.